This T cell receptor beta chain was observed in a study of CD8+ T cells in alopecia areata. General study results and limits: Any link of baseline CD8+ expansion to response, resting on one nonresponder, remains uncertain.

RNA, once extracted, was reverse transcribed into cDNA for use as the sequencing template. Method: immunoSEQ multiplex PCR; TCRdb's copy keeps in-frame clones and lacks some. This table has some 160,000 clones, around 71% appearing once. Treatment here: oral pan-JAK inhibitor, 5-10 mg twice daily. Note on this clone: Its antigen remains unidentified.

The sample here was CD4+ T cells sorted from blood, taken at week 4, from a patient treated with tofacitinib. The sequence was collected from a human donor with alopecia areata.

Written as DNA, the CDR3 is TGTGCCAGCAGCTTGGAACATCAAGAGACCCAGTACTTC. This codes for CASSLEHQETQYF. The J gene is TRBJ2-5, the V gene TRBV5-4; D unclear. V dropped 0 bases and J dropped 2 bases, with 5 bases sitting between them. From germline, CDR1 is SGHNT and CDR2 YYREEE (reference sequence). The CDR3 runs to 13 residues.